A single sample is the source of the 27 T cell receptor beta chains below, sequenced in a study of blood T cell repertoires in COVID-19. Assay: immunoSEQ multiplex PCR; the TCRdb copy retains only in-frame clones and omits some. The data show tens of thousands of clones, around 89% seen once. Source material: peripheral blood. The source of these receptors is a man between 65 and 79 years old with active or convalescent COVID-19.

The V gene is TRBV7-2, the J gene TRBJ1-6; D call uncertain. Trimming cost V 2 bases and J 0 bases, with 8 bases left between them. Germline V gene sequence: CDR1 SGHTA, CDR2 FQGNSA. This CDR3 contains 16 residues. CDR3 sequence: CASSLSLSSYNSPLHF. Written as DNA, the CDR3 is TGTGCCAGCAGCTTATCCCTGAGCTCCTATAATTCACCCCTCCACTTT.

V is TRBV30 and J is TRBJ1-1, with D unresolved. CDR1 is GTSNPN and CDR2 is SVGIG in the germline V gene (reference sequence). V was clipped by 1 base and J by 9 bases, with 12 bases between them. The CDR3 covers 12 residues. The CDR3 bases are TGTGCCTGGAGTGCCACCCAGGCACAAGCTTTCTTT. It specifies CAWSATQAQAFF.

The chain uses TRBV7-6 and TRBJ1-2, with D maybe TRBD1 (6 bases). The CDR3 is 14 residues long. Trimming removed 5 bases at V and 8 bases at J, with 18 bases between. From germline, CDR1 is SGHVS and CDR2 FNYEAQ. The CDR3 loop reads CASSATDRIDGYTF. CDR3 coding DNA: TGTGCCAGCAGCGCAACTGACAGGATCGACGGCTACACCTTC.

J is TRBJ1-5 and V is TRBV6-2 or TRBV6-3; a weak D match, TRBD1 (6 bases). V gave up 6 bases and J gave up 2 bases, with 11 bases separating them. Germline V CDR1 and CDR2: MNHEY, SVGEGT. The CDR3 covers 14 residues. The CDR3 sequence is CASSNPGGNQPQHF. The CDR3 bases are TGTGCCAGCAGCAACCCAGGGGGCAATCAGCCCCAGCATTTT.

The chain joins TRBV3-1 (or the pseudogene TRBV3-2) to TRBJ2-7, with D unclear. Per the germline V gene, CDR1 is LGHDT and CDR2 is YNNKEL (reference sequence). Between the trimmed V and J ends, which lost 4 bases and 6 bases, there was a span of 10 bases. The CDR3 covers 12 residues. The CDR3 bases are TGTGCCAGCAGCCCCGGTAGCCGCGAGCAGTACTTC. It encodes CASSPGSREQYF.

The V gene is TRBV7-3, the J gene TRBJ2-2; 8 positions agree with TRBD1. Germline CDR1 SGHTA, CDR2 FQGTGA. CDR3 length: 14 residues. Trimming took 2 bases from V and 7 from J; bases not matched to a gene: 3. CDR3 in DNA: TGTGCCAGCAGCTTACAGGGGGCGGGCGGGGAGCTGTTTTTT. Its protein is CASSLQGAGGELFF.

In nucleotides, the CDR3 is TGTGCCAGCACCGAGGGGGTTGGATCGAACTATGGCTACACCTTC. Its protein product is CASTEGVGSNYGYTF. This chain uses TRBV7-2 with TRBJ1-2; a possible D gene is TRBD1 (6 bases). Germline loops: CDR1 SGHTA, CDR2 FQGNSA. The ends were cut back, 7 bases at V and 2 bases at J, with 17 bases in the middle. The CDR3 extends over 15 amino acids.

This chain joins TRBV5-1 and TRBJ1-3; D possibly corresponds to TRBD1 (5 bases). The germline CDR1 and CDR2 sequences are SGHRS and YFSETQ. Trimming removed 2 bases from V and 1 base from J, with 7 bases in between. The CDR3 sequence is 14 residues long. In DNA, the CDR3 is TGCGCCAGCAGCTTTGACAGTTCTGGAAACACCATATATTTT. Translated, it gives CASSFDSSGNTIYF.

The rearrangement uses TRBV28 and TRBJ2-3, with TRBD1 matching 7 bases. The CDR3 consists of 13 residues. V shed 10 bases and J 1 base; nucleotides not matched to a gene: 5. Looked up from germline, CDR1 is MDHEN and CDR2 is SYDVKM. CDR3 region: CANSQGGTDTQYF. The CDR3 DNA reads as TGTGCCAACTCGCAGGGGGGCACAGATACGCAGTATTTT.

This chain uses TRBV4-1 with TRBJ1-4; no reliable D call. The V gene lost 3 bases and the J gene lost 4 bases, with 9 bases spanning the gap. The length of the CDR3 is 14 residues. CDR1 and CDR2 from the germline V gene are MGHRA and YSYEKL. As DNA, the CDR3 is TGCGCCAGCAGCCACACCTTCTATAATGAAAAACTGTTTTTT. Its protein is CASSHTFYNEKLFF.

This chain uses TRBV6-6 with TRBJ1-3; TRBD1 agrees at 7 bases. There are 15 residues in the CDR3. V was pared by 10 bases and J by 0 bases, with 9 bases of the junction left unmatched. Germline lookup yields CDR1 MNHNY and CDR2 SVGAGI (reference sequence). This chain's CDR3 is CATRDSRSSGNTIYF. CDR3 coding DNA: TGTGCCACCCGGGACAGCAGGAGCTCTGGAAACACCATATATTTT.

This chain links TRBV24-1 with TRBJ1-2; tentative D call: TRBD1 (5 bases). The CDR3 contains 13 residues. Trimming took 6 bases from V and 4 from J, leaving 11 bases between them. Germline V gives CDR1 KGHDR, CDR2 SFDVKD. The DNA for the CDR3 is TGTGCCACCAGTCTGGGGCAGGGCTATGGCTACACCTTC. Amino acid sequence: CATSLGQGYGYTF.

In its sample, this clone was seen a few times. The chain joins TRBV24-1 to TRBJ1-2, with TRBD1 matching 12 bases. The CDR3 is 15 residues long. Looked up from germline, CDR1 is KGHDR and CDR2 is SFDVKD. Germline trimming cut 5 bases from V and 8 bases from J; bases unmatched to any gene: 8. This CDR3 reads CATSGGGTGGKGYTF. CDR3 coding DNA: TGTGCCACCAGTGGGGGAGGGACAGGGGGCAAAGGCTACACCTTC.

J is TRBJ2-7 and V is TRBV5-1, with 12 bases fitting TRBD2. V lost 0 bases and J lost 5; bases outside the gene matches: 6. CDR3 length: 16 amino acids. Germline CDR1 is SGHRS and CDR2 is YFSETQ. In nucleotides, the CDR3 is TGCGCCAGCAGCTTGGGCATACTAGCGGGAGGACACGAGCAGTACTTC. Protein product: CASSLGILAGGHEQYF.

The chain has TRBV18 and TRBJ1-5; D not resolved. With 2 bases removed from V and 6 bases from J, the gap between germline ends came to 11 bases. This CDR3 has 14 residues. Germline CDR1 is KGHSH and CDR2 is LQKENI. The CDR3 region has the DNA TGTGCCAGCTCACCAGGGGATGGGAGTCAGCCCCAGCATTTT. Translation: CASSPGDGSQPQHF.

The genes are TRBV7-9 and TRBJ2-1; 7 nucleotides agree with TRBD1. The germline gives CDR1 SEHNR, CDR2 FQNEAQ (reference sequence). The CDR3 is 15 residues long. V lost 4 bases, J lost 1 base, and 4 bases stayed unmatched. CDR3 loop: CASSSRQGSYNEQFF. The DNA for the CDR3 is TGTGCCAGCAGCTCAAGACAGGGTTCCTACAATGAGCAGTTCTTC.

The J gene is TRBJ1-5, the V gene TRBV27; 7 bases fit TRBD1. Germline values: CDR1 MNHEY, CDR2 SMNVEV (reference sequence). The J segment lost 0 bases and the V segment lost 8 bases, leaving 10 bases of the junction unmatched. The CDR3 extends over 16 amino acids. The CDR3 is CASAGQFPYSNQPQHF. The DNA for the CDR3 is TGTGCCAGCGCGGGACAGTTCCCTTATAGCAATCAGCCCCAGCATTTT.

This sequence joins TRBV4-3 and TRBJ2-7; TRBD2 matches 11 bases. Germline V gives CDR1 LGHNA, CDR2 YSLEER. The CDR3 contains 16 residues. The V and J ends lost 0 bases and 3 bases, in that order; junction bases with no gene match: 4. In nucleotides, the CDR3 is TGCGCCAGCAGCCAAGATAGGGGACTAGCGGACTACGAGCAGTACTTC. It specifies CASSQDRGLADYEQYF.

Here the CDR3 reads CASSDRTGNSPLHF. The DNA for the CDR3 is TGTGCCAGCAGCGACCGGACAGGGAATTCACCCCTCCACTTT. The chain carries TRBV3-1 (or the pseudogene TRBV3-2) and TRBJ1-6, with 8 bases identical to TRBD1. J lost 7 bases, V lost 5 bases, and 4 bases had no gene match. Germline V gives CDR1 LGHDT, CDR2 YNNKEL (reference sequence). The CDR3 loop spans 14 amino acids.

The chain couples TRBV7-3 to TRBJ2-1; possible D gene TRBD2, 6 bases. Germline V gene data show CDR1 as SGHTA and CDR2 as FQGTGA. Trimming stripped 2 bases from V and 3 bases from J, with 11 bases between. This CDR3 contains 15 residues. In DNA, the CDR3 is TGTGCCAGCAGCTTACAGGCTAGCGTCTACAATGAGCAGTTCTTC. Encoded protein: CASSLQASVYNEQFF.

V and J are TRBV28 and TRBJ1-1, with D tentatively TRBD1 (6 bases). Germline CDR1 MDHEN, CDR2 SYDVKM. Trimming stripped 4 bases from V and 2 bases from J, with 20 bases between. The CDR3 is made up of 17 amino acids. The chain's CDR3 is CASSSNVIQGRNTEAFF. CDR3 in DNA: TGTGCCAGCAGTTCCAACGTAATACAGGGCAGAAACACTGAAGCTTTCTTT.

V gene TRBV6-1 combines with J gene TRBJ2-7, with TRBD1 matching 8 bases. The CDR3 sequence is 17 residues long. In germline, CDR1 is MNHNS, CDR2 SASEGT. V shed 1 base and J 2 bases; nucleotides not matched to a gene: 10. As DNA, the CDR3 is TGTGCCAGCAGTGAAGGAATAGGCCCGGGACAGGCCTACGAGCAGTACTTC. Its translation is CASSEGIGPGQAYEQYF.

This chain joins TRBV5-1 and TRBJ2-5; TRBD1 matches 7 bases. This CDR3 has 15 residues. Trimming at V came to 4 bases and at J to 5 bases, leaving 11 bases not matched to a gene. Germline assignment: CDR1 SGHRS and CDR2 YFSETQ. CDR3 DNA sequence: TGCGCCAGCAGCACCCTACAGGGGTCGCGGGAGACCCAGTACTTC. This translates into CASSTLQGSRETQYF. The variable domain in full, completed from reference TRBV5-1 and TRBJ2-5, reads KAGVTQTPRYLIKTRGQQVTLSCSPISGHRSVSWYQQTPGQGLQFLFEYFSETQRNKGNFPGRFSGRQFSNSRSEMNVSTLELGDSALYLCASSTLQGSRETQYFGPGTRLLVL.

This clone has only one observation. The rearrangement joins TRBV14 to TRBJ1-2; D possibly corresponds to TRBD1 (5 bases). The V end lost 1 base, the J end lost 1 base, and 10 bases lay between the germline ends. CDR3 size: 15 residues. Per the germline V gene, CDR1 is SGHDN and CDR2 is FVKESK. CDR3 DNA: TGTGCCAGCAGCCAAGGACGGGGGATTAACTATGGCTACACCTTC. This codes for CASSQGRGINYGYTF.

The chain is built from TRBV30 and TRBJ1-1; tentatively, D is TRBD1 (5 bases). Trimming removed 2 bases from V and 0 bases from J, with 7 bases in between. The CDR3 consists of 13 residues. Germline CDR1 GTSNPN, CDR2 SVGIG (reference sequence). The CDR3 DNA reads as TGTGCCTGGAGTAAGGGGTTGAACACTGAAGCTTTCTTT. Residues: CAWSKGLNTEAFF. Full variable domain (rest looked up from reference TRBV30 and TRBJ1-1): SQTIHQWPATLVQPVGSPLSLECTVEGTSNPNLYWYRQAAGRGLQLLFYSVGIGQISSEVPQNLSASRPQDRQFILSSKKLLLSDSGFYLCAWSKGLNTEAFFGQGTRLTVV.

The CDR3 sequence is CASFSGSGPPYEQYF. The CDR3 DNA sequence: TGTGCCAGCTTCAGTGGTAGCGGCCCTCCCTACGAGCAGTACTTC. The chain uses TRBV2 and TRBJ2-7, with a tentative D call TRBD2 (6 bases). The V end was cut by 8 bases, the J end by 2 bases, with 19 bases between. The CDR3 covers 15 residues. Germline lookup yields CDR1 SNHLY and CDR2 FYNNEI.

The chain uses TRBV4-3 and TRBJ2-1, with 10 bases identical to TRBD2. The CDR3 is 16 residues long. CDR1 is LGHNA, CDR2 YSLEER, per germline. After removal of 2 bases from V and 7 bases from J, the junction contained 8 bases not matched to a gene. The CDR3 is CASSQFSSGRGNEQFF. Written as DNA, the CDR3 is TGCGCCAGCAGCCAATTCTCTAGCGGGAGAGGAAATGAGCAGTTCTTC.